Reported below is one TCR beta chain. This entry belongs to a study of patients with pleural tuberculosis. Germline V gene sequence: CDR1 SGDLS, CDR2 YYNGEE. This CDR3 has 14 amino acids. V was cut by 0 bases and J by 2 bases, with 8 bases left in between. TCRdb analysed the reads with MiXCR anew, one entry per CDR3 protein. The repertoire holds almost 30,000 distinct CDR3 sequences, with 18% as singletons. The receptor was derived from a human donor with pleural tuberculosis. The chain employs TRBV9 and TRBJ1-1, with no clear D. The sequenced sample was peripheral blood. CDR3 protein: CASSVGRANTEAFF. The CDR3 coding sequence is TGTGCCAGCAGCGTAGGTCGGGCCAACACTGAAGCTTTCTTT.